This T cell receptor beta chain was captured in a study of cytomegalovirus exposure and HLA in healthy donors. Donors were ostensibly healthy at sampling, although undocumented immune exposures were probable. J lost 3 bases, V lost 5 bases, and 7 bases had no gene match. The germline V gene has CDR1 MNHNS and CDR2 SASEGT. The CDR3 has 15 amino acids. Researchers ran the PCR with 60 Vbeta and 13 Jbeta primers. Using immunoSEQ multiplex PCR, the repertoire was profiled, and TCRdb retains in-frame clones only, with some absent. The sample records around 140,000 clones, around 77% being singletons. The chain is built from TRBV6-1 and TRBJ1-1; 9 nucleotides line up with TRBD1. The sample consisted of PBMCs. The receptor was isolated from a male donor in good health and CMV-seropositive. Written as DNA, the CDR3 is TGTGCCAGCAGTCGTCGGACAGGGGCGTACACTGAAGCTTTCTTT. Translation: CASSRRTGAYTEAFF.